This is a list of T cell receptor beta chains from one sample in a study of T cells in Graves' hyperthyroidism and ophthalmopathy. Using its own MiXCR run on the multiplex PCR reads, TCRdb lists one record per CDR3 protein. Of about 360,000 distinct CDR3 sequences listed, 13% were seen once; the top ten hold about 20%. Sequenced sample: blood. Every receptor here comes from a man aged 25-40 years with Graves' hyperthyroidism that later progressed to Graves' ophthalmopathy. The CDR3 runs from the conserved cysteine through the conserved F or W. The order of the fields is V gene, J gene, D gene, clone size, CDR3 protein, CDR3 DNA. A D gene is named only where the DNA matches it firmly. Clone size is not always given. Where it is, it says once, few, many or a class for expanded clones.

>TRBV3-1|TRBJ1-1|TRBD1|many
CASSQEWTGGAGTEAFF
TGTGCCAGCAGCCAAGAATGGACAGGGGGCGCAGGCACTGAAGCTTTCTTT
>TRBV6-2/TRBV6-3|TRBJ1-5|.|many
CASSKRTENSNQPQHF
TGTGCCAGCAGTAAAAGGACAGAAAATAGCAATCAGCCCCAGCATTTT
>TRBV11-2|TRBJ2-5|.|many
CASSLSRAGETQYF
TGTGCCAGCAGCTTATCCAGGGCTGGGGAGACCCAGTACTTC
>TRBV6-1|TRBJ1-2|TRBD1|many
CASSEAGTGAFRGYTF
TGTGCCAGCAGTGAAGCGGGGACAGGGGCATTTCGTGGCTACACCTTC
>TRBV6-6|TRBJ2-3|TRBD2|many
CASSYSAGDDTQYF
TGTGCCAGCAGTTACTCGGCGGGGGACGATACGCAGTATTTT
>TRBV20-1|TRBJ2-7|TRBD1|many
CSAEGGTGSYEQYF
TGCAGTGCTGAGGGCGGGACAGGCTCCTACGAGCAGTACTTC
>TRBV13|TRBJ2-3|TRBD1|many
CASSSRQGDEDTQYF
TGTGCCAGCAGCTCACGACAGGGTGATGAGGATACGCAGTATTTT
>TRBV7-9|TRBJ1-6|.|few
CASSPGGGAGNSPLHF
TGTGCCAGCAGCCCTGGCGGGGGGGCTGGGAATTCACCCCTCCACTTT
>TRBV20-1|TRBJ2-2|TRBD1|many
CSANRGHTGELFF
TGCAGTGCTAACAGGGGGCACACCGGGGAGCTGTTTTTT
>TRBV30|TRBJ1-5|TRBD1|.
CAWSRQGTQPQHF
TGTGCCTGGAGTCGACAGGGCACTCAGCCCCAGCATTTT
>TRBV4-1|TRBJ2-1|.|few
CASSQDPSQLYNEQFF
TGCGCCAGCAGCCAAGATCCTAGCCAGCTCTACAATGAGCAGTTCTTC
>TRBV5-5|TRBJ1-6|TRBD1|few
CASSLETGISPLHF
TGTGCCAGCAGCTTGGAGACAGGGATTTCACCCCTCCACTTT
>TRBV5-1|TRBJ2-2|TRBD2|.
CASSLEPGGYTGELFF
TGCGCCAGCAGCTTGGAACCGGGGGGGTATACCGGGGAGCTGTTTTTT
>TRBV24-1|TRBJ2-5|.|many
CATSDSGNQETQYF
TGTGCCACCAGTGATTCGGGGAACCAAGAGACCCAGTACTTC
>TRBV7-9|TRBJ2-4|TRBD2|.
CASSLSSGGALAKNIQYF
TGTGCCAGCAGCTTAAGCAGCGGGGGGGCCCTAGCCAAAAACATTCAGTACTTC
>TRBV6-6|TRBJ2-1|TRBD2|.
CASSFSTSGGDNEQFF
TGTGCCAGCAGTTTCTCGACTAGCGGGGGGGACAATGAGCAGTTCTTC
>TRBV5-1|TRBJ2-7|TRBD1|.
CASSVGRAGGYEQYF
TGCGCCAGCAGCGTGGGGCGGGCAGGGGGCTACGAGCAGTACTTC
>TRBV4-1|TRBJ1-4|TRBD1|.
CASSLGGLIQGANEKLFF
TGCGCCAGCAGCCTAGGGGGCCTAATCCAGGGGGCTAATGAAAAACTGTTTTTT
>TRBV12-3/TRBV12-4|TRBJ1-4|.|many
CASSLAGMATNEKLFF
TGTGCCAGCAGTTTGGCAGGGATGGCAACTAATGAAAAACTGTTTTTT
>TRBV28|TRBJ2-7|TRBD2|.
CASSFRRGGRNEQYF
TGTGCCAGCAGTTTCCGGCGGGGGGGCCGCAATGAGCAGTACTTC
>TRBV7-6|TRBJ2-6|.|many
CASSLSGGRGANVLTF
TGTGCCAGCAGCCTTTCCGGGGGGCGAGGGGCCAACGTCCTGACTTTC
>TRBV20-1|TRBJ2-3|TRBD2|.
CSARDQSGGTDTQYF
TGCAGTGCTAGAGATCAGAGCGGGGGAACAGATACGCAGTATTTT
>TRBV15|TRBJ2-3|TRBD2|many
CATSALAGLSTDTQYF
TGTGCCACCAGCGCGCTAGCGGGGCTAAGCACAGATACGCAGTATTTT
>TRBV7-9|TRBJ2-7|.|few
CASSLGRDHSYEQYF
TGTGCCAGCAGCTTAGGCAGGGACCACTCCTACGAGCAGTACTTC
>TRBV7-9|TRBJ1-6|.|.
CASSLDTNNSPLHF
TGTGCCAGCAGCTTAGACACCAACAATTCACCCCTCCACTTT
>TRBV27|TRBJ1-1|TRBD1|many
CASSPRQGAYTEAFF
TGTGCCAGCAGTCCGCGACAGGGAGCCTACACTGAAGCTTTCTTT
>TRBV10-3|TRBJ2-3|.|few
CAISESGGASTDTQYF
TGTGCCATCAGTGAGTCGGGCGGAGCTAGCACAGATACGCAGTATTTT
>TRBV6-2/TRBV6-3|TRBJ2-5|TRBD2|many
CASSPHGLAGEETQYF
TGTGCCAGCAGCCCCCACGGACTAGCGGGGGAAGAGACCCAGTACTTC
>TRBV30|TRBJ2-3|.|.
CAWSVTGIGTDTQYF
TGTGCCTGGAGCGTCACAGGGATCGGCACAGATACGCAGTATTTT
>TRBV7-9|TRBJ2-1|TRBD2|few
CASSLVSLTGGEQFF
TGTGCCAGCAGCCTGGTCTCGCTTACGGGGGGTGAGCAGTTCTTC
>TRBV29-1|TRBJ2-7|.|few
CSVEVYRAEQYF
TGCAGCGTTGAAGTTTACAGGGCCGAGCAGTACTTC
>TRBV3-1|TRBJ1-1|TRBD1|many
CASSQRTGGPNTEAFF
TGTGCCAGCAGCCAAAGGACAGGGGGCCCGAACACTGAAGCTTTCTTT
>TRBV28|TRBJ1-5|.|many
CASSGSKLHQPQHF
TGTGCCAGCAGTGGCTCTAAGCTGCATCAGCCCCAGCATTTT